The 4 T cell receptor beta chains below come from one sample, sequenced in a study of patients and donors after allogeneic stem cell transplantation. Each CDR3 protein is one row after TCRdb ran MiXCR on the RT-PCR reads. The sample consists of 900,000 to 1,000,000 distinct CDR3 sequences, about 20% of them appearing once. Sequenced: blood, either unsorted or a sorted T cell fraction (not recorded which). All receptors derive from a human donor who was either an allogeneic HSCT recipient or a stem cell or donor lymphocyte infusion donor (not recorded which). It is not recorded whose cells these are; they may come from a transplant donor.

The gene calls are TRBV29-1 and TRBJ2-7; 8 bases match TRBD1. V lost 6 bases to trimming and J lost 2 bases; unmatched junction nucleotides: 9. Germline lookup yields CDR1 SQVTM and CDR2 ANQGSEA. The CDR3 covers 14 residues. The CDR3 bases are TGCAGCGTGGCCCTTAACAGGGGGGCCTACGAGCAGTACTTC. It codes for CSVALNRGAYEQYF.

A few counts support this clonotype. The rearrangement uses TRBV18 and TRBJ1-1; no clear D gene. The CDR3 contains 14 residues. The germline V gene has CDR1 KGHSH and CDR2 LQKENI. Trimming stripped 3 bases from V and 0 bases from J, with 8 bases between. The CDR3 here is CASSPTFVNTEAFF. The CDR3 bases are TGTGCCAGCTCACCTACCTTTGTGAACACTGAAGCTTTCTTT.

The table lists this clonotype with many counts. The rearrangement links TRBV12-3 or TRBV12-4 to TRBJ2-1; 9 nucleotides agree with TRBD2. V lost 5 bases, J lost 10 bases, and 3 bases stayed unmatched. This CDR3 comprises 12 residues. CDR3 sequence: CASSGTSGEQFF. CDR3 in DNA: TGTGCCAGCAGTGGAACTAGCGGGGAGCAGTTCTTC.

This clonotype appeared a few times. V gene TRBV25-1 combines with J gene TRBJ1-3; 7 bases map to TRBD1. Germline CDR1 reads MGHDK; CDR2 reads SYGVNS. There are 18 residues in the CDR3. Germline trimming cut 1 base from V and 1 base from J; bases unmatched to any gene: 10. CDR3 bases: TGTGCCAGCAGTGAATTCCAAGGGAGGGGGCATTCTGGAAACACCATATATTTT. Translating gives CASSEFQGRGHSGNTIYF.